The TCR beta chain under discussion was sequenced for a study of blood T cell repertoires in COVID-19. Study-level background: The origin of the acute and convalescent COVID-19 samples was the United States, Italy and Spain.

The table lists this clone with a few counts. Within the sample, other DNA sequences also encode this same CDR3. The CDR3 sequence is 14 residues long. With V trimmed by 0 bases and J by 4 bases, 3 bases remained unmatched. Germline CDR1 reads SGHRS; CDR2 reads YFSETQ. The protocol was immunoSEQ multiplex PCR, while the TCRdb copy is restricted to in-frame clones and leaves out a portion. This table has roughly 200,000 clones, about 80% appearing once. The sequencing sample was made of peripheral blood. The rearrangement links TRBV5-1 to TRBJ1-1, with TRBD1 matching 7 bases. This receptor was taken from a man aged 45-60 years with active or convalescent COVID-19. The DNA for the CDR3 is TGCGCCAGCAGCTTGGGTTCAGGGGGCACTGAAGCTTTCTTT. This translates into CASSLGSGGTEAFF.